This is a list of T cell receptor beta chains from one sample in a study of T cells after posttransplantation cyclophosphamide. Profiling relied on immunoSEQ multiplex PCR, and the TCRdb table lists in-frame clones only, not all of them. The profile covers about 20,000 clones, with 95% to 98% appearing a single time and roughly 0.13% taken by the ten largest. Sequenced material: naive CD4+ T cells sorted from PBMCs. Every receptor here comes from a man between 50 and 59 years old in good health, CMV-negative, and a related stem cell transplant donor. The CDR3 runs from the conserved cysteine through the conserved F or W. The order of the fields is clone size, V gene, D gene, J gene, CDR3 protein, CDR3 DNA. A D gene is named only where the DNA matches it firmly. The size of a clone is reported for some rows only, either as once, few or many, or as a class for expanded clones.

NA	TRBV13	NA	TRBJ2-2	CASRTSLRQPAGELFF	TGTGCCAGCAGGACGTCTCTTCGACAGCCGGCCGGGGAGCTGTTTTTT
NA	TRBV2	NA	TRBJ1-1	CASTSEGHGRLDTEAFF	TGTGCCAGCACCTCAGAGGGGCACGGGAGATTGGACACTGAAGCTTTCTTT
NA	TRBV18	NA	TRBJ2-2	CASSPPDRFNTGELFF	TGTGCCAGCTCACCTCCCGACAGATTCAACACCGGGGAGCTGTTTTTT
NA	TRBV4-1	TRBD1	TRBJ1-2	CASSQEDRGLGGYTF	TGCGCCAGCAGCCAAGAGGACAGGGGCCTGGGAGGCTACACCTTC
NA	TRBV4-1	TRBD2	TRBJ2-1	CASSQPTSSSYNEQFF	TGCGCCAGCAGCCAACCGACTAGCAGCTCCTACAATGAGCAGTTCTTC
NA	TRBV4-3	TRBD2	TRBJ2-5	CASSHGLARETQYF	TGCGCCAGCAGCCATGGACTAGCGCGGGAGACCCAGTACTTC
NA	TRBV7-3	NA	TRBJ2-7	CASSFQVGNYEQYF	TGTGCCAGCAGCTTCCAGGTCGGCAACTACGAGCAGTACTTC
NA	TRBV5-1	TRBD2	TRBJ2-5	CASSFLADQETQYF	TGCGCCAGCAGCTTCCTAGCGGACCAAGAGACCCAGTACTTC
few	TRBV7-8	NA	TRBJ2-3	CASSPKGLSSTDTQYF	TGTGCCAGCAGCCCTAAGGGGCTTTCTAGCACAGATACGCAGTATTTT
NA	TRBV19	TRBD1	TRBJ1-5	CASSLRQGAINSNQPQHF	TGTGCCAGTAGTCTTCGACAGGGGGCGATTAATAGCAATCAGCCCCAGCATTTT
NA	TRBV2	TRBD1	TRBJ1-6	CASSVRDRRNSPLHF	TGTGCCAGCAGTGTCCGGGACAGAAGGAATTCACCCCTCCACTTT
NA	TRBV6-5	NA	TRBJ1-2	CASSYEGETYGYTF	TGTGCCAGCAGTTACGAGGGGGAAACTTATGGCTACACCTTC
NA	TRBV6-6	TRBD1	TRBJ1-2	CASSDRVNYGYTF	TGTGCCAGCAGCGACAGGGTCAACTATGGCTACACCTTC
NA	TRBV10-3	TRBD2	TRBJ2-1	CAISEGLAYNEQFF	TGTGCCATCAGTGAGGGACTAGCCTACAATGAGCAGTTCTTC
NA	TRBV7-2	TRBD2	TRBJ2-7	CASRSGGGSYEQYF	TGTGCCAGCAGGTCTGGCGGGGGTTCCTACGAGCAGTACTTC
NA	TRBV12-1	NA	TRBJ2-1	CASSHDRATYNEQFF	TGTGCCAGCAGCCATGACAGGGCTACCTACAATGAGCAGTTCTTC
NA	TRBV18	NA	TRBJ1-1	CASSPKNSLNTEAFF	TGTGCCAGCTCACCAAAAAACAGTTTGAACACTGAAGCTTTCTTT
NA	TRBV10-3	TRBD1	TRBJ2-1	CAIRTGTGDNEQFF	TGTGCCATCAGGACCGGGACAGGTGACAATGAGCAGTTCTTC
NA	TRBV7-8	TRBD1	TRBJ1-2	CASSVSGGLFNYGYTF	TGTGCCAGCAGCGTATCAGGGGGCCTTTTTAACTATGGCTACACCTTC
NA	TRBV9	NA	TRBJ2-3	CASSNIGGTDTQYF	TGTGCCAGCAGCAATATAGGCGGGACAGATACGCAGTATTTT
NA	TRBV6-5	NA	TRBJ1-2	CASSYSGRGNYGYTF	TGTGCCAGCAGTTACTCGGGCAGGGGTAACTATGGCTACACCTTC
NA	TRBV6-5	TRBD2	TRBJ2-5	CASSYRGVAGEETQYF	TGTGCCAGCAGTTACCGTGGGGTAGCGGGAGAAGAGACCCAGTACTTC
NA	TRBV25-1	TRBD1	TRBJ2-3	CASTEQGATDTQYF	TGTGCCAGCACTGAACAGGGGGCCACAGATACGCAGTATTTT
NA	TRBV7-9	NA	TRBJ1-3	CASSLAGTGNTIYF	TGTGCCAGCAGCTTAGCCGGGACTGGAAACACCATATATTTT
NA	TRBV5-4	TRBD1	TRBJ2-2	CASSQDRPLNTGELFF	TGTGCCAGCAGCCAGGACAGGCCACTCAACACCGGGGAGCTGTTTTTT
NA	TRBV9	NA	TRBJ1-2	CASTSDSLYGYTF	TGTGCCAGCACCTCCGACAGCCTCTATGGCTACACCTTC
NA	TRBV18	NA	TRBJ2-7	CASSPPGGYEQYF	TGTGCCAGCTCACCACCGGGAGGATACGAGCAGTACTTC
NA	TRBV18	TRBD1	TRBJ2-7	CASSMTGAHEQYF	TGTGCCAGCTCAATGACAGGGGCCCACGAGCAGTACTTC
NA	TRBV5-8	TRBD1	TRBJ1-2	CASSLSGDRGGYGYTF	TGTGCCAGCAGCTTGAGTGGGGACAGGGGTGGCTATGGCTACACCTTC
NA	TRBV6-4	NA	TRBJ2-1	CASSVTPGGYNEQFF	TGTGCCAGCAGCGTTACACCCGGGGGATACAATGAGCAGTTCTTC
NA	TRBV7-3	NA	TRBJ2-5	CASSQQGGPETQYF	TGTGCCAGCAGCCAACAGGGAGGGCCGGAGACCCAGTACTTC
NA	TRBV19	TRBD1	TRBJ2-4	CASSEPGQGFGIQYF	TGTGCCAGTAGTGAACCGGGACAGGGTTTCGGCATTCAGTACTTC
NA	TRBV27	NA	TRBJ1-4	CASSDHSTNEKLFF	TGTGCCAGCAGTGATCACAGTACTAATGAAAAACTGTTTTTT
NA	TRBV5-8	NA	TRBJ2-5	CASSWSEETQYF	TGTGCCAGCAGCTGGTCTGAGGAGACCCAGTACTTC
NA	TRBV7-3	TRBD1	TRBJ2-2	CASSLGGQGIGELFF	TGTGCCAGCAGCTTGGGGGGACAGGGCATCGGGGAGCTGTTTTTT
NA	TRBV6-1	NA	TRBJ2-5	CASEPRSKETQYF	TGTGCCAGCGAGCCTAGGAGCAAAGAGACCCAGTACTTC
NA	TRBV7-2	TRBD1	TRBJ1-1	CASSAGQGWTEAFF	TGTGCCAGCAGCGCGGGACAGGGGTGGACTGAAGCTTTCTTT
NA	TRBV27	TRBD2	TRBJ2-7	CASSLFRGGAYEQYF	TGTGCCAGCAGTTTATTTCGCGGGGGGGCCTACGAGCAGTACTTC
NA	TRBV4-3	NA	TRBJ1-1	CASSQDGQKGSEAFF	TGCGCCAGCAGCCAAGACGGACAGAAGGGATCTGAAGCTTTCTTT
NA	TRBV7-9	NA	TRBJ1-1	CASSDWGADTEAFF	TGTGCCAGCAGCGACTGGGGCGCGGACACTGAAGCTTTCTTT
NA	TRBV5-1	NA	TRBJ2-7	CASSLDALAGQYF	TGCGCCAGCAGCTTGGATGCCCTCGCAGGGCAGTACTTC
NA	TRBV27	NA	TRBJ1-1	CASRSGGGGKNTEAFF	TGTGCCAGCAGGTCTGGGGGGGGCGGAAAGAACACTGAAGCTTTCTTT
NA	TRBV29-1	TRBD1	TRBJ1-2	CSVDRQGAVSNGYTF	TGCAGCGTTGATAGACAGGGGGCGGTGTCGAATGGCTACACCTTC